The 21 T cell receptor beta chains below come from one sample, sequenced in a study of OX40 agonist ivuxolimab in advanced cancers. The repertoire was sequenced with immunoSEQ multiplex PCR; TCRdb's copy has only in-frame clones and lacks some. The sample contains about 82,000 clones, more than 90% of which appear only once. The source material was CD4+ or CD8+ T cells sorted from blood, sampled in a trial of the OX40 agonist ivuxolimab. All receptors come from an adult with an advanced solid tumor such as melanoma, head and neck, liver or kidney cancer.

This clone was detected once. The chain recombines TRBV2 with TRBJ2-1, with D possibly TRBD1 on 6 matching bases. Germline CDR1 and CDR2: SNHLY and FYNNEI. Trimming left V 1 base short and J 9 bases short, with 10 bases between. CDR3 length equals 13 residues. The CDR3 nucleotides are TGTGCCAGCAGTGAAGTGCAGGGGAGTGAGCAGTTCTTC. Translating gives CASSEVQGSEQFF.

This clone was counted once. This sequence joins TRBV7-2 and TRBJ2-1, with 10 nucleotides matching TRBD2. This CDR3 contains 15 residues. Germline CDR1 reads SGHTA; CDR2 reads FQGNSA. The ends lost 4 bases at V and 2 bases at J; junction bases unmatched: 2. CDR3 amino acids: CASSYTSGAYNEQFF. CDR3 nucleotide sequence: TGTGCCAGCAGCTATACTAGCGGGGCCTACAATGAGCAGTTCTTC.

This sequence joins TRBV7-9 and TRBJ1-2; 7 nucleotides agree with TRBD1. This CDR3 comprises 13 residues. Per germline, CDR1 SEHNR and CDR2 FQNEAQ (reference sequence). After removal of 1 base from V and 6 bases from J, the junction contained 2 bases not matched to a gene. DNA for the CDR3: TGTGCCAGCAGCTTAGGACAGGGCCATGGCTACACCTTC. Encoded protein: CASSLGQGHGYTF.

This sequence joins TRBV19 and TRBJ1-5; TRBD1 is a possible D gene (5 bases). There are 14 residues in the CDR3. Between the trimmed V and J ends, which lost 2 bases and 5 bases, there was a span of 10 bases. Per germline, CDR1 LNHDA and CDR2 SQIVND (reference sequence). CDR3 loop: CASSISGRDQPQHF. The CDR3 DNA reads as TGTGCCAGTAGTATAAGCGGCAGGGATCAGCCCCAGCATTTT.

The gene calls are TRBV11-3 and TRBJ2-2, with a possible D match to TRBD1 (6 bases). CDR3 size: 15 residues. Trimming pared 5 bases from V and 4 bases from J, leaving 14 bases between. Germline CDR1 SGHNT, CDR2 YENEEA. The CDR3 here is CASSREAGATGELFF. The CDR3 nucleotides are TGTGCCAGCAGCCGCGAGGCAGGGGCCACCGGGGAGCTGTTTTTT. Looking up the rest from reference TRBV11-3 and TRBJ2-2 gives the full variable domain: EAGVVQSPRYKIIEKKQPVAFWCNPISGHNTLYWYLQNLGQGPELLIRYENEEAVDDSQLPKDRFSAERLKGVDSTLKIQPAELGDSAVYLCASSREAGATGELFFGEGSRLTVL.

The rearrangement joins TRBV9 to TRBJ2-3; 10 bases fit TRBD2. Unmatched junction bases numbered 5, after V lost 3 bases and J lost 1 base. The CDR3 loop spans 16 amino acids. CDR1 and CDR2 from the germline V gene are SGDLS and YYNGEE. The CDR3 DNA reads as TGTGCCAGCAGCGCCCACGGGACTAGCGGCACAGATACGCAGTATTTT. This codes for CASSAHGTSGTDTQYF.

The genes are TRBV28 and TRBJ1-5; no clear D. Germline assignment: CDR1 MDHEN and CDR2 SYDVKM. The CDR3 loop spans 15 amino acids. V lost 8 bases, J lost 2 bases, and 16 bases lay in between. CDR3 amino acids: CASLPVVGGNQPQHF. For the CDR3, the DNA is TGTGCCAGCCTCCCGGTGGTTGGGGGCAATCAGCCCCAGCATTTT.

This clone was seen only once. The J gene is TRBJ2-1, the V gene TRBV7-8; the match to TRBD1 covers 7 bases. This CDR3 has 13 residues. The V gene end was trimmed by 5 bases and the J gene end by 7 bases; junction bases not matched to a gene: 5. Germline CDR1 and CDR2: SGHVS and FQNEAQ. CDR3 loop: CASSARGRNEQFF. The DNA for the CDR3 is TGTGCCAGCAGCGCGAGGGGGCGAAATGAGCAGTTCTTC.

The rearrangement links TRBV15 to TRBJ1-5, with D perhaps matching TRBD1 (5 bases). The germline V gene has CDR1 LNHNV and CDR2 YYDKDF (reference sequence). V lost 0 bases to trimming and J lost 4 bases, with 13 bases between them. The CDR3 contains 16 residues. The CDR3 sequence: CATSRDPGAGNQPQHF. The CDR3 DNA reads as TGTGCCACCAGCAGAGATCCCGGGGCGGGGAATCAGCCCCAGCATTTT.

As to this clone: Within the sample, other DNA sequences also encode this same CDR3. This chain uses TRBV5-4 with TRBJ1-1; the match to TRBD1 covers 9 bases. Trimming took 2 bases from V and 3 from J; bases not matched to a gene: 2. Germline V CDR1 and CDR2: SGHNT, YYREEE (reference sequence). The CDR3 totals 14 residues. This CDR3 reads CASSFGDRDTEAFF. CDR3 in DNA: TGTGCCAGCAGCTTCGGGGACAGGGACACTGAAGCTTTCTTT.

The chain employs TRBV28 and TRBJ1-1; tentatively, D is TRBD1 (5 bases). Germline loops: CDR1 MDHEN, CDR2 SYDVKM. The V end lost 7 bases, the J end lost 0 bases, and 18 bases lay between the germline ends. This CDR3 contains 16 residues. Here the CDR3 reads CASTLEKGRMNTEAFF. In DNA, the CDR3 is TGTGCCAGCACCTTGGAGAAGGGGCGGATGAACACTGAAGCTTTCTTT.

The chain employs TRBV15 and TRBJ2-1; tentative D call: TRBD1 (6 bases). The CDR3 loop spans 15 amino acids. Per germline, CDR1 LNHNV and CDR2 YYDKDF (reference sequence). Trimming pared 1 base from V and 4 bases from J, leaving 11 bases between. The CDR3 region is CATSRGGLLYNEQFF. Here the CDR3 DNA reads TGTGCCACCAGCAGAGGGGGGCTTCTATACAATGAGCAGTTCTTC.

The rearrangement joins TRBV10-3 to TRBJ2-1; 9 nucleotides agree with TRBD2. After removal of 6 bases from V and 5 bases from J, the junction contained 5 bases not matched to a gene. Germline V gene sequence: CDR1 ENHRY, CDR2 SYGVKD. This CDR3 has 14 residues. CDR3 in DNA: TGTGCCATCAGCCCGACTAGCGGCAACAATGAGCAGTTCTTC. As protein: CAISPTSGNNEQFF.

The chain has TRBV11-2 and TRBJ1-1; D uncertain. Germline V lookup: CDR1 SGHAT, CDR2 FQNNGV. V was pared by 2 bases and J by 0 bases, with 10 bases between. This CDR3 has 15 residues. DNA for the CDR3: TGTGCCAGCAGCTTACATGCAGAATTGAACACTGAAGCTTTCTTT. This gives the protein CASSLHAELNTEAFF.

The chain is built from TRBV19 and TRBJ2-3; 7 nucleotides line up with TRBD1. Germline CDR1 is LNHDA and CDR2 is SQIVND (reference sequence). This CDR3 has 15 amino acids. After removal of 3 bases from V and 0 bases from J, the junction contained 3 bases not matched to a gene. DNA of the CDR3: TGTGCCAGTAGTATCCAACAGGGGAGCACAGATACGCAGTATTTT. This codes for CASSIQQGSTDTQYF.

The chain recombines TRBV5-1 with TRBJ1-5; a possible D gene is TRBD1 (5 bases). CDR3 length: 15 amino acids. Between the trimmed V and J ends, which lost 1 base and 2 bases, there was a span of 10 bases. Germline-derived CDR1 and CDR2 are SGHRS and YFSETQ. CDR3 nucleotides: TGCGCCAGCAGCTTGCAGGGTGGGGGCAATCAGCCCCAGCATTTT. Amino acid sequence: CASSLQGGGNQPQHF. Filled out from reference TRBV5-1 and TRBJ1-5, the complete variable domain reads KAGVTQTPRYLIKTRGQQVTLSCSPISGHRSVSWYQQTPGQGLQFLFEYFSETQRNKGNFPGRFSGRQFSNSRSEMNVSTLELGDSALYLCASSLQGGGNQPQHFGDGTRLSIL.

The chain links TRBV30 to TRBJ1-6; TRBD1 agrees at 7 bases. Germline V CDR1 and CDR2: GTSNPN, SVGIG (reference sequence). Trimming cost V 4 bases and J 0 bases; bases outside gene matches: 12. This CDR3 has 18 amino acids. Written as DNA, the CDR3 is TGTGCCTGGACTTTCGTGACAGGGCAACCCTCCTATAATTCACCCCTCCACTTT. The encoded protein is CAWTFVTGQPSYNSPLHF.

This clone occurred once. The rearrangement uses TRBV5-6 and TRBJ1-1, with 7 bases aligning to TRBD1. V shed 3 bases and J 4 bases; nucleotides not matched to a gene: 6. The CDR3 is made up of 14 amino acids. The germline gives CDR1 SGHDT, CDR2 YYEEEE. CDR3 sequence reads: CASSSRQGVTEAFF. CDR3 coding DNA: TGTGCCAGCAGCTCCAGACAGGGTGTCACTGAAGCTTTCTTT.

This clone has more than one count but fewer than ten. The gene calls are TRBV19 and TRBJ2-7; D perhaps matches TRBD1 (5 bases). Germline V gene data show CDR1 as LNHDA and CDR2 as SQIVND (reference sequence). V lost 6 bases and J 2 bases, leaving 14 bases between the germline ends. This CDR3 is built from 14 residues. This CDR3 is CASSSRQPPYEQYF. The CDR3 DNA reads TGTGCCAGTAGCTCCAGACAGCCCCCCTACGAGCAGTACTTC.

The chain recombines TRBV5-8 with TRBJ2-1, with a weak D call TRBD2 (6 bases). The V gene lost 3 bases and the J gene lost 10 bases, with 14 bases spanning the gap. The CDR3 runs to 13 residues. Germline V gives CDR1 SGHTS, CDR2 YDEGEE. CDR3 loop: CASSSDRGNEQFF. As DNA, the CDR3 is TGTGCCAGCAGCTCAGATCGGGGGAACGAGCAGTTCTTC.

The chain uses TRBV6-5 and TRBJ1-3; no clear D. Per germline, CDR1 MNHEY and CDR2 SVGAGI. The V end lost 6 bases, the J end lost 7 bases, and 16 bases lay between the germline ends. This CDR3 spans 14 amino acids. The CDR3 DNA follows: TGTGCCAGCAGCAGTTACTGGCTGGGGAACACCATATATTTT. Translation: CASSSYWLGNTIYF.